The rows below give T cell receptor beta chains drawn from one sample of a study of T cell repertoires in urothelial bladder cancer. TCRdb keeps only in-frame clones here, not all; method: immunoSEQ multiplex PCR. In the table there are about 11,000 clones, 68% of which are singletons. Specimen: tumor-infiltrating cells from bladder cancer. The receptors here all came from a human donor with a benign inflammatory bladder lesion. Each CDR3 is given with its conserved first and last residue. A D gene is named only where the DNA matches it firmly. Size is omitted from some rows. Given values are once, few, many or a class for expanded clones.

>-|-|TRBJ1-6|TRBV7-3|14
TGTGCCAGCAGCCCAAACGGGGGGAATTCACCCCTCCACTTT
CASSPNGGNSPLHF
>-|-|TRBJ2-1|TRBV19|13
TGTGCCAGTAGTAATCAACTTTACAATGAGCAGTTCTTC
CASSNQLYNEQFF
>-|TRBD2|TRBJ2-5|TRBV7-8|14
TGTGCCAGCAGCTTACTAGCGGGGGAAGAGACCCAGTACTTC
CASSLLAGEETQYF
>few|-|TRBJ1-1|TRBV11-1|14
TGTGCCAGCAGCTTGGGCCGCGGGGCCACTGAAGCTTTCTTT
CASSLGRGATEAFF
>-|-|TRBJ2-7|TRBV29-1|11
TGCAGCGTAATGACGATCTACGAGCAGTACTTC
CSVMTIYEQYF
>few|TRBD1|TRBJ2-1|TRBV29-1|14
TGCAGCGTTGTTCGGACAGGGGGAAGGGATGAGCAGTTCTTC
CSVVRTGGRDEQFF
>-|-|TRBJ2-3|TRBV5-1|14
TGCGCCAGCAGCTGGGACTCAGGGGTCGCTACGCAGTATTTT
CASSWDSGVATQYF
>-|-|TRBJ1-3|TRBV9|16
TGTGCCAGCAGCGTAGCCCCACAGGGCTCTGGAAACACCATATATTTT
CASSVAPQGSGNTIYF
>-|-|TRBJ1-2|TRBV7-2|16
TGTGCCAGCAGCTTCACCGTGGGCAGGGTTAACTATGGCTACACCTTC
CASSFTVGRVNYGYTF
>large|-|TRBJ2-7|TRBV6-1|13
TGTGCCAGCAGTGAAGGCAGATACTACGAGCAGTACTTC
CASSEGRYYEQYF
>once|-|TRBJ1-4|TRBV6-1|13
TGTGCCAGCAGTCGTCTGAACAATGAAAAACTGTTTTTT
CASSRLNNEKLFF
>once|-|TRBJ1-1|TRBV28|14
TGTGCCAGCACGAGGGTGACCTTGAACACTGAAGCTTTCTTT
CASTRVTLNTEAFF
>-|-|TRBJ1-1|TRBV11-2|14
TGTGCCAGCAGCCGAACGGGCGGGAACACTGAAGCTTTCTTT
CASSRTGGNTEAFF
>few|-|TRBJ1-1|TRBV30|14
TGTGCCTGGAGTGTGACAGCAATGAACACTGAAGCTTTCTTT
CAWSVTAMNTEAFF
>few|TRBD2|TRBJ2-7|TRBV30|14
TGTGCCTGGAGTGTGGGAACGGGGGGCTACGAGCAGTACTTC
CAWSVGTGGYEQYF
>-|-|TRBJ2-5|TRBV7-9|13
TGTGCCAGCAGCTTAGAGGGACATGGGACCCAGTACTTC
CASSLEGHGTQYF
>-|-|TRBJ1-1|TRBV25-1|13
TGTGCCAGTCGTGTGGAGCGAGAAGATAAAGCTTTCTTT
CASRVEREDKAFF
>-|-|TRBJ2-7|TRBV7-6|12
TGTGCCAGCAGCTTAACAGCCTACGAGCAGTACTTC
CASSLTAYEQYF
>few|-|TRBJ1-6|TRBV18|14
TGTGCCAGCTCACCAGACAGCTGGGATTCACCCCTCCACTTT
CASSPDSWDSPLHF
>few|-|TRBJ1-1|TRBV5-1|16
TGCGCCAGCAGCACCGGTCCAGAAGGGGGGTACACTGAAGCTTTCTTT
CASSTGPEGGYTEAFF
>-|-|TRBJ1-3|TRBV6-5|14
TGTGCCAGCAGCCGAACTTCCTCTGGAAACACCATATATTTT
CASSRTSSGNTIYF
>-|TRBD1|TRBJ1-4|TRBV19|13
TGTGCCTGCTGGGACAGGGAGGGCGAAAAACTGTTTTTT
CACWDREGEKLFF
>-|TRBD2|TRBJ2-7|TRBV7-9|19
TGTGCCAGCAGCTTATCGCGGACTAGCGGGGGCACTAGGCTCTGGGAGCAGTACTTC
CASSLSRTSGGTRLWEQYF
>-|-|TRBJ1-3|TRBV6-5|16
TGTGCCAGCAGTTACTCGAAGTTTAGCTCTGGAAACACCATATATTTT
CASSYSKFSSGNTIYF
>-|-|TRBJ2-1|TRBV4-1|14
TGCGCCAGCAGCCCCATCGACCAGCACAATGAGCAGTTCTTC
CASSPIDQHNEQFF
>-|TRBD1|TRBJ1-1|TRBV7-3|13
TGTGCCAGCAGCCGGGACAGCTACACTGAAGCTTTCTTT
CASSRDSYTEAFF
>-|-|TRBJ2-1|TRBV6-4|13
TGTGCCAGCAGTGACTCGGGGCTCACAGAGCAGTTCTTC
CASSDSGLTEQFF
>-|-|TRBJ2-7|TRBV2|15
TGTGCCAGCAGTTTTAGAGATATGGGGTCCTACGAGCAGTACTTC
CASSFRDMGSYEQYF
>once|TRBD1|TRBJ2-7|TRBV10-2|15
TGCGCCAGCAGGGACAGGGGTATTGAGTCCTACGAGCAGTACTTC
CASRDRGIESYEQYF
>few|TRBD1|TRBJ2-3|TRBV5-5|14
TGTGCCAGCAGCACAGGGGTGATGACAGATACGCAGTATTTT
CASSTGVMTDTQYF